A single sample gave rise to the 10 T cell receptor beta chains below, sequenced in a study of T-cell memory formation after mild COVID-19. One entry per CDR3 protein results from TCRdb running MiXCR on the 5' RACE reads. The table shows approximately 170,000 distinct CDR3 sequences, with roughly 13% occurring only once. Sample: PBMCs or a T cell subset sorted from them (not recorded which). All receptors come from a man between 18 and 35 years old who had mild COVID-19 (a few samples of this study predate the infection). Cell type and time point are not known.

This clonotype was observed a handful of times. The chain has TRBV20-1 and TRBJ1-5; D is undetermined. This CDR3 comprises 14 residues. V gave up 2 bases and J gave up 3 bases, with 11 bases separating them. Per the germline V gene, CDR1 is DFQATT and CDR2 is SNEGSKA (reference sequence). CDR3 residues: CSARPDGDNQPQHF. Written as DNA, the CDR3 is TGCAGTGCTAGACCCGACGGCGACAATCAGCCCCAGCATTTT.

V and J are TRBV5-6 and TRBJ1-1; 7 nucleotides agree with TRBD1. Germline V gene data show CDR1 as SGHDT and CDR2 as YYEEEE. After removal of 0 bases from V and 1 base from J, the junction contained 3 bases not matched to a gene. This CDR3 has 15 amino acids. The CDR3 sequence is CASSLADRTNTEAFF. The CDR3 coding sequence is TGTGCCAGCAGCTTGGCGGACAGGACGAACACTGAAGCTTTCTTT.

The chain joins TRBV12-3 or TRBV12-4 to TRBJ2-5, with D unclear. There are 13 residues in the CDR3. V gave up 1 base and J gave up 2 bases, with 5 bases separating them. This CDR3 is CASSLDFQETQYF. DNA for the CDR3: TGTGCCAGCAGTTTAGACTTTCAAGAGACCCAGTACTTC.

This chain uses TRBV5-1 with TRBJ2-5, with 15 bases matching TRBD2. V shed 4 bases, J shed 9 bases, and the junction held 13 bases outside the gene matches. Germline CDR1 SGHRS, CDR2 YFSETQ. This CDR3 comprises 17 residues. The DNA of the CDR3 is TGCGCCAGCAGCCCTCGGACTAGCGGGGGGGACCCGAGGTCCCAGTACTTC. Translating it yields CASSPRTSGGDPRSQYF.

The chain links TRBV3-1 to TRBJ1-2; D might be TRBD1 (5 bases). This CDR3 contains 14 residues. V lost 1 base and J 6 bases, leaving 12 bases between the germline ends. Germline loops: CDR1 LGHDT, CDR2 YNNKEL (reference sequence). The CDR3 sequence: CASSQARGEDGYTF. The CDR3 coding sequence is TGTGCCAGCAGCCAAGCACGAGGGGAGGATGGCTACACCTTC.

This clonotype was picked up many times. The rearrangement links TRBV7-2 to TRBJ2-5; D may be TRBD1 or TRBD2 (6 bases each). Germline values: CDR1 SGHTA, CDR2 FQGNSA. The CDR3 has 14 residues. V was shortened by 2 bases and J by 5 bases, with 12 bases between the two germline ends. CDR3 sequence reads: CASSLQGTGETQYF. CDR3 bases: TGTGCCAGCAGCTTACAGGGGACTGGGGAGACCCAGTACTTC.

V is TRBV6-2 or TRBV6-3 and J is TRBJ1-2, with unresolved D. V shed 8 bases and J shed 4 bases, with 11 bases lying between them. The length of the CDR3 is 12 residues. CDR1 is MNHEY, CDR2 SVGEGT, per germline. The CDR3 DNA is TGTGCCAGCTCGGAGACCTCCTATGGCTACACCTTC. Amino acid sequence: CASSETSYGYTF.

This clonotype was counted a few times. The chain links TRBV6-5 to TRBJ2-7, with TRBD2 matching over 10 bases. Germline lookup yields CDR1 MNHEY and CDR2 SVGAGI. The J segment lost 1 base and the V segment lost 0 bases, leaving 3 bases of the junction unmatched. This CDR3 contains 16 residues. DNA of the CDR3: TGTGCCAGCAGTTACTCGAAAGCGGGGGGGTCCTACGAGCAGTACTTC. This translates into CASSYSKAGGSYEQYF.

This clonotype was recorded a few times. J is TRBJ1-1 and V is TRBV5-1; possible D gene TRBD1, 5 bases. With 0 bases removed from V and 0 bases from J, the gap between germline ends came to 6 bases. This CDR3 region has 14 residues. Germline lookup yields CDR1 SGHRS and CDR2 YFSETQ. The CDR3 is CASSLEGLNTEAFF. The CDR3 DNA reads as TGCGCCAGCAGCTTGGAGGGGCTGAACACTGAAGCTTTCTTT.

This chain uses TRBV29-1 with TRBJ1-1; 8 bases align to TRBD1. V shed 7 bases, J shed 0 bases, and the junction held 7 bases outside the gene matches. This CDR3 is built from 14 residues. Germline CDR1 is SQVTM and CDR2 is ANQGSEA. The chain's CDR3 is CSARGLGLNTEAFF. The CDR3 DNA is TGCAGCGCCAGGGGGCTTGGGCTGAACACTGAAGCTTTCTTT.